This T cell receptor (beta chain) was observed in a study of T cell responses to AZD1222 COVID-19 vaccine. Study-level information: Investigators merged groups given second doses at roughly 4 or roughly 12 weeks.

The CDR3 is 16 residues long. V was clipped by 3 bases and J by 3 bases; unmatched bases: 8. Germline V lookup: CDR1 LNHDA, CDR2 SQIVND (reference sequence). Using immunoSEQ multiplex PCR, the repertoire was profiled, and TCRdb retains in-frame clones only, with some absent. The data show roughly 150,000 clones, approximately 90% seen once. Overall study findings and caveats: Only a handful of AZD1222 recipients tested seropositive at baseline. An increase in Spike-specific TCR breadth and depth was observed after two AZD1222 doses. White British ancestry dominated among donors, who included more females, and clonal diversity was possibly underestimated.

On this clone itself: Its antigen is unknown.

The material sequenced was peripheral blood, taken on day 0 of AZD1222 vaccination. This receptor was taken from an adult in good health. The chain uses TRBV19 and TRBJ2-3, with 8 bases matching TRBD2. The CDR3 sequence: CASSMMSGGATDTQYF. The CDR3 DNA follows: TGTGCCAGTAGTATGATGTCGGGGGGGGCTACAGATACGCAGTATTTT.